Shown below are 3 T cell receptor beta chains from a single sample sequenced in a study of graft-versus-host responses after intestinal transplantation. The method was immunoSEQ multiplex PCR; TCRdb's version includes in-frame clones alone and lacks a portion of them. The data hold more than 90,000 clones, with about 92% observed a single time. Their cognate antigens are unknown. This material consisted of unstimulated CD8+ T cells sorted from spleen or lymph node cells, taken before transplant. These TCRs come from a human donor who was the organ donor for an intestinal transplant.

V is TRBV11-2 and J is TRBJ1-2, with D unresolved. Trimming took off 2 bases at V and 5 bases at J, with 12 bases between the two ends. CDR3 size: 14 residues. CDR1 SGHAT and CDR2 FQNNGV come from the germline V gene. The CDR3 DNA is TGTGCCAGCAGCTTAAGGGCAGGAGCTTATGGCTACACCTTC. Translating gives CASSLRAGAYGYTF.

Only a few counts were recorded for this clone. The rearrangement joins TRBV9 to TRBJ1-1; tentative D call: TRBD1 (5 bases). The CDR3 covers 15 residues. The germline V gene encodes CDR1 SGDLS and CDR2 YYNGEE. Trimming removed 4 bases from V and 1 base from J, with 14 bases in between. CDR3 in amino acids: CASSPKPGTNTEAFF. The CDR3 bases are TGTGCCAGCAGCCCAAAACCCGGGACGAACACTGAAGCTTTCTTT.

V usage is TRBV9 and J usage is TRBJ2-3; D gene unclear. The CDR3 is 14 residues long. V dropped 6 bases and J dropped 2 bases, with 13 bases sitting between them. Germline V lookup: CDR1 SGDLS, CDR2 YYNGEE. In nucleotides, the CDR3 is TGTGCCAGCACCCGAGAAGGGAACACAGATACGCAGTATTTT. Encoded protein: CASTREGNTDTQYF. The full variable domain, rest sourced from reference TRBV9 and TRBJ2-3, is DSGVTQTPKHLITATGQRVTLRCSPRSGDLSVYWYQQSLDQGLQFLIQYYNGEERAKGNILERFSAQQFPDLHSELNLSSLELGDSALYFCASTREGNTDTQYFGPGTRLTVL.